What follows describes a single T cell receptor (beta chain). Its antigen is undetermined. The sample is drawn from a study of ipilimumab plus nivolumab after autologous stem cell transplantation. Overall study: Median doses per patient: about 5 ipilimumab, seven to nine nivolumab. DLBCL patients had primary refractory or relapsed disease. General study results and limits: TCR repertoire, Treg phenotype and gut microbiota reportedly support more study of this approach.

The repertoire was sequenced with immunoSEQ multiplex PCR; TCRdb's copy has only in-frame clones and lacks some. The profile shows approximately 84,000 clones, approximately 86% of them singletons. The CDR3 extends over 14 amino acids. Trimming shortened V by 1 base and J by 4 bases, and 8 bases separated the two germline ends. CDR1 is MGHDK, CDR2 SYGVNS, per germline. Ipilimumab, 1 mg/kg, started 14 to 28 days after autologous transplant. This receptor was obtained from a male donor with diffuse large B-cell lymphoma. The specimen was PBMCs, collected in a trial of ipilimumab plus nivolumab as post-transplant consolidation. This chain links TRBV25-1 with TRBJ2-1; D is ambiguous. CDR3 protein: CASSEFRVYNEQFF. Here the CDR3 DNA reads TGTGCCAGCAGTGAATTCCGCGTTTACAATGAGCAGTTCTTC.